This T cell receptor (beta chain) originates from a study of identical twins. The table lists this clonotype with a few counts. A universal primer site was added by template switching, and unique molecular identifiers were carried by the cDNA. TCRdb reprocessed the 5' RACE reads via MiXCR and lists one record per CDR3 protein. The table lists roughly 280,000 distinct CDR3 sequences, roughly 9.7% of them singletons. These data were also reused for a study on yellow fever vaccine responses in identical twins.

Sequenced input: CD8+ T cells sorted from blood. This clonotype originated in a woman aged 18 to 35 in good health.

CDR3 coding DNA: TGTGCCAGCAGTGATACCGTTCAGGGGGTTAGGAACGAGCAGTACTTC. This gives the protein CASSDTVQGVRNEQYF. The rearrangement joins TRBV2 to TRBJ2-7, with 7 positions matching TRBD1. V was clipped by 3 bases and J by 5 bases; unmatched bases: 13. CDR3 length: 16 amino acids. Germline loops: CDR1 SNHLY, CDR2 FYNNEI.